The clone carrying this TCR beta chain showed up just a few times. Its antigen is currently unknown. The CDR3 spans 16 residues. CDR1 is SGDLS and CDR2 is YYNGEE in the germline V gene. The trim removed 3 bases at V and 3 bases at J, leaving 11 bases unmatched. The data were taken from a study of OX40 agonist ivuxolimab in advanced cancers. The method was immunoSEQ multiplex PCR; TCRdb's version includes in-frame clones alone and lacks a portion of them. The sample shows roughly 70,000 clones, about nine tenths of them seen only once. Whole-study findings and limits: Low normalized T-cell clonal expansion was additionally recorded for some nonresponders.

The source was CD4+ or CD8+ T cells sorted from blood, collected in a trial of the OX40 agonist ivuxolimab. This chain links TRBV9 with TRBJ1-2; 7 bases map to TRBD1. The source of this sequence is an adult with an advanced solid tumor such as melanoma, head and neck, liver or kidney cancer. CDR3 in amino acids: CASSAPRGGFHYGYTF. For the CDR3, the DNA is TGTGCCAGCAGCGCGCCCAGGGGGGGATTCCACTATGGCTACACCTTC. Drawing the rest from reference TRBV9 and TRBJ1-2, the complete variable domain is DSGVTQTPKHLITATGQRVTLRCSPRSGDLSVYWYQQSLDQGLQFLIQYYNGEERAKGNILERFSAQQFPDLHSELNLSSLELGDSALYFCASSAPRGGFHYGYTFGSGTRLTVV.